The rows below give T cell receptor beta chains drawn from one sample of a study of blood T cell repertoires in COVID-19. Profiling relied on immunoSEQ multiplex PCR, and the TCRdb table lists in-frame clones only, not all of them. Among approximately 140,000 clones listed, around 84% were seen once. Sequencing was done on a sample of peripheral blood. Source of these receptors: a man in his sixties with active or convalescent COVID-19. The CDR3 runs from the conserved cysteine through the conserved F or W. Each record gives: clone size, V gene, J gene, D gene, CDR3 DNA, CDR3 protein. D genes are given only for firm matches. Size values are once, few and many counts, or a class for expanded clones, and some rows have none.

>.|TRBV2|TRBJ2-3|.
TGTGCCAGCAGTGAACAGGGGAGAGGTACGCAGTATTTT
CASSEQGRGTQYF
>.|TRBV5-4|TRBJ2-5|.
TGTGCCAGCAGCTCTACCGCCCCCTTACTGGCGAGGGAGACCCAGTACTTC
CASSSTAPLLARETQYF
>.|TRBV6-5|TRBJ1-5|.
TGTGCCAGCACGACAGTTAGCAATCAGCCCCAGCATTTT
CASTTVSNQPQHF
>.|TRBV7-6|TRBJ2-3|.
TGTGCCAGCAGCTTAGCGACGGGGAGGCTCACAGATACGCAGTATTTT
CASSLATGRLTDTQYF
>.|TRBV5-1|TRBJ1-1|.
TGCGCCAGCAGCCCATTATCGGGGGGCAGGGACACTGAAGCTTTCTTT
CASSPLSGGRDTEAFF
>.|TRBV29-1|TRBJ1-3|.
TGCAGCGTTGAAGGGACAGCGGCTGGAAACACCATATATTTT
CSVEGTAAGNTIYF
>.|TRBV5-1|TRBJ2-7|.
TGCGCCAGCAGCTTGGTAAGGGGGGGCAGGAACGAGCAGTACTTC
CASSLVRGGRNEQYF
>once|TRBV18|TRBJ1-6|.
TGTGCCAGCTCACCACCTTTTGCAGGATCACCCCTCCACTTT
CASSPPFAGSPLHF
>.|TRBV4-2|TRBJ2-1|.
TGTGCCAGCAGCCAAGTACAGGGCCATGAGCAGTTCTTC
CASSQVQGHEQFF
>.|TRBV19|TRBJ2-2|TRBD1
TGTGCCAGTCGATATTCCCCAGGGGGCACCGACACCGGGGAGCTGTTTTTT
CASRYSPGGTDTGELFF
>.|TRBV14|TRBJ1-2|.
TGTGCCAGCAGCCAAGATTCCAGGGTTACATACTATGGCTACACCTTC
CASSQDSRVTYYGYTF
>few|TRBV27|TRBJ2-7|.
TGTGCCAGCAGGAATATACCCAGCTCCTACGAGCAGTACTTC
CASRNIPSSYEQYF
>.|TRBV5-1|TRBJ1-6|TRBD1
TGCGCCAGCAGCCTCATCCCCTCGGCAGGGGGAAGGAATAATTCACCCCTCCACTTT
CASSLIPSAGGRNNSPLHF
>.|TRBV3-1/TRBV3-2|TRBJ1-3|.
TGTGCCAGCCAATGGGGCCGACGTAGCTCTGGAAACACCATATATTTT
CASQWGRRSSGNTIYF
>.|TRBV6-5|TRBJ1-2|.
TGTGCCAGCAGTACAGGGCCCTATGGCTACACCTTC
CASSTGPYGYTF
>once|TRBV6-5|TRBJ1-2|.
TGTGCCAGCAGTTACAGCGGGGCGTCCTATGGCTACACCTTC
CASSYSGASYGYTF
>.|TRBV7-2|TRBJ2-7|TRBD2
TGTGCCAGCAGCTTCCAAGCGGGATCCTCCTACGAGCAGTACTTC
CASSFQAGSSYEQYF
>once|TRBV6-2/TRBV6-3|TRBJ1-5|.
TGTGCCAGCAGTTACGGCGGGTCCCCCAATCAGCCCCAGCATTTT
CASSYGGSPNQPQHF
>few|TRBV11-2|TRBJ1-4|.
TGTGCCAGCAGCTGGGGGGTTAATGAAAAACTGTTTTTT
CASSWGVNEKLFF
>.|TRBV7-2|TRBJ2-3|TRBD1
TGTGCCAGCAGCCCGGGACAGGGGGCCGCAGATACGCAGTATTTT
CASSPGQGAADTQYF
>.|TRBV6-5|TRBJ2-7|TRBD1
TGTGCCAGCAGTCAAAGACAGGGTGTCTACGAGCAGTACTTC
CASSQRQGVYEQYF
>.|TRBV18|TRBJ1-5|TRBD1
TGTGCCAGCTCACCACCGGGGACAGCTGGCAATCAGCCCCAGCATTTT
CASSPPGTAGNQPQHF
>few|TRBV4-1|TRBJ2-3|TRBD2
TGCGCCAGCAGCCAATTACCGGGACTAGCCTCAGATACGCAGTATTTT
CASSQLPGLASDTQYF
>.|TRBV7-2|TRBJ2-7|TRBD2
TGTGCCAGCAGGGATAGCGGGAGCTCCTACGAGCAGTACTTC
CASRDSGSSYEQYF
>.|TRBV4-3|TRBJ2-3|TRBD2
TGCGCCAGCAGCCAAGAGGTAACGGGAGGGACAGATACGCAGTATTTT
CASSQEVTGGTDTQYF
>once|TRBV6-4|TRBJ2-1|TRBD2
TGTGCCAGCAGCCCTGGGACTAGCGGGAGAGGGGAGCAGTTCTTC
CASSPGTSGRGEQFF
>.|TRBV7-9|TRBJ1-2|TRBD1
TGTGCCAGCAGCTCTGACAGGGCCTATGGCTACACCTTC
CASSSDRAYGYTF
>.|TRBV24-1|TRBJ2-1|TRBD1
TGTGCCACCAGTGAACCGGACAGGGGATCCAATGAGCAGTTCTTC
CATSEPDRGSNEQFF
>.|TRBV5-6|TRBJ1-3|.
TGTGCCAGCAGCCCGGACGGGGGAGCGGCCGGCTCTGGAAACACCATATATTTT
CASSPDGGAAGSGNTIYF
>.|TRBV27|TRBJ1-1|.
TGTGCCAGCAGTTTAAAGGTGACAGCGTACGGCACTGAAGCTTTCTTT
CASSLKVTAYGTEAFF
>.|TRBV18|TRBJ1-6|TRBD1
TGTGCCAGCTCACCCGGGACAGGGAACCCTTCACCCCTCCACTTT
CASSPGTGNPSPLHF
>.|TRBV11-2|TRBJ2-3|TRBD1
TGTGCCAGCAGCCCGGACAGGGGGAAAGGAGATACGCAGTATTTT
CASSPDRGKGDTQYF
>.|TRBV6-5|TRBJ1-5|.
TGTGCCAGCAGTAGCAGGGGCGGTCAGCCCCAGCATTTT
CASSSRGGQPQHF
>.|TRBV18|TRBJ2-1|.
TGTGCCAGCTCCAGTTCACCGCCCCCCAATGAGCAGTTCTTC
CASSSSPPPNEQFF
>few|TRBV7-2|TRBJ2-7|.
TGTGCCAGCAGCTCTAGACAGGAGCGTAACGAGCAGTACTTC
CASSSRQERNEQYF
>.|TRBV5-1|TRBJ2-1|TRBD2
TGCGCCAGCAGCCGCTGGACTAGCGGGAGGTCCAATGAGCAGTTCTTC
CASSRWTSGRSNEQFF
>.|TRBV5-4|TRBJ2-3|TRBD2
TGTGCCAGCAGCTTGGGGGCTAGCGGGAGGGGGGATACGCAGTATTTT
CASSLGASGRGDTQYF
>many|TRBV27|TRBJ2-6|TRBD2
TGTGCCAGCAGTTTCCTGGGGGGGGACCCCAGCTCTGGGGCCAACGTCCTGACTTTC
CASSFLGGDPSSGANVLTF
>.|TRBV28|TRBJ1-3|.
TGTGCCAGCAGTTTACGCAGGGGCGATGGAAACACCATATATTTT
CASSLRRGDGNTIYF
>.|TRBV24-1|TRBJ1-5|TRBD1
TGTGCCACCAGTGACCCGACAGGGATGGAGCCCCAGCATTTT
CATSDPTGMEPQHF
>.|TRBV12-2|TRBJ1-1|.
TGTGCAAGTCGCTTGGGGGGTGGACAGGGGTTCGTGAACACTGAAGCTTTCTTT
CASRLGGGQGFVNTEAFF